Sequencing of this T cell receptor beta chain was carried out in a study of T cells after yellow fever vaccination. Points from the study as a whole: Weaker, the secondary response had a peak occurring faster, on day 5 versus 15.

The CDR3 runs to 15 residues. Germline V lookup: CDR1 KGHSH, CDR2 LQKENI. The V end lost 3 bases, the J end lost 5 bases, and 14 bases lay between the germline ends. TCRdb independently ran MiXCR on the 5' RACE reads; one entry per CDR3 protein. This table holds roughly 30,000 distinct CDR3 sequences, over 9.5% found once. This clonotype was found many times. This TCR came from a young man who received the YFV17D yellow fever vaccine. Sequencing was performed on PBMCs, either bulk or a sorted T-cell subset (CD4+, CD8+, memory, or dextramer-sorted; not recorded which), taken around 15 days after the first yellow fever vaccination. The chain combines TRBV18 with TRBJ2-1; tentatively, D is TRBD2 (6 bases). CDR3 sequence: CASSPGRAGHNEQFF. The CDR3 region has the DNA TGTGCCAGCTCACCGGGCAGGGCGGGACACAATGAGCAGTTCTTC.